This entry is about one TCR beta chain. Distinct nucleotide sequences in the sample also encode this CDR3. Measured with immunoSEQ multiplex PCR; TCRdb has only the in-frame clones, and not every one. The data show about 260,000 clones, 80% to 85% seen once. Germline CDR1 KGHSH, CDR2 LQKENI. This CDR3 spans 13 amino acids. V lost 3 bases and J lost 3, with 8 bases in between. This sample was taken from a study of blood T cell repertoires in COVID-19. The J gene is TRBJ1-1, the V gene TRBV18, with unresolved D. Sequencing used peripheral blood. This clonotype was obtained from a man in his 60s with acute or convalescent COVID-19. The CDR3 DNA reads TGTGCCAGCTCACCTCTAAGAGACACTGAAGCTTTCTTT. As protein: CASSPLRDTEAFF.